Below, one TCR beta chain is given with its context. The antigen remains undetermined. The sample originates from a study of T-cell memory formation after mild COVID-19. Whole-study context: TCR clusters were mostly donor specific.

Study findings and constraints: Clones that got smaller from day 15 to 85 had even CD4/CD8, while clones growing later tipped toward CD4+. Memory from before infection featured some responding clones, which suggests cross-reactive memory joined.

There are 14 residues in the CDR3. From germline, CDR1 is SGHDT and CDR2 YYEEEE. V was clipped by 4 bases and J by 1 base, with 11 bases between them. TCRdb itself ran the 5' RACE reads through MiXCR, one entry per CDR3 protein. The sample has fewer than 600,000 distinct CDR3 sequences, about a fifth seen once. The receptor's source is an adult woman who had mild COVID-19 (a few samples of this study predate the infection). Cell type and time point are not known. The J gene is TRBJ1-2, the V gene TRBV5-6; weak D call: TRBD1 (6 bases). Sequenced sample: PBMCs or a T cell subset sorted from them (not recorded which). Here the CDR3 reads CASSPGQFNYGYTF. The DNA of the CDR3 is TGTGCCAGCAGCCCCGGACAGTTTAACTATGGCTACACCTTC.